The rows below give T cell receptor beta chains drawn from one sample of a study of shared clonotypes between healthy human individuals. The table came from immunoSEQ multiplex PCR; TCRdb's copy has only in-frame clones and leaves some out. The data show a few hundred thousand clones, with about 95% seen just once and around 0.097% held by the top ten. Input material: naive CD8+ T cells sorted from blood. The origin of the receptors is a woman in her twenties or thirties in good health. Each CDR3 is given with its conserved first and last residue. The order of the fields is V gene, J gene, clone size, D gene, CDR3 protein, CDR3 DNA. The D gene is left open where the match is weak. A clone size is listed for some rows: how often the clone was seen (once, few, many), or a class if it is expanded.

V: TRBV2
J: TRBJ2-7
size: .
D: .
CDR3: CASSPRTVDYEQYF
DNA: TGTGCCAGCAGTCCAAGGACGGTCGACTACGAGCAGTACTTC

V: TRBV15
J: TRBJ1-1
size: .
D: .
CDR3: CATSSPMNTEAFF
DNA: TGTGCCACCAGCAGCCCGATGAACACTGAAGCTTTCTTT

V: TRBV7-9
J: TRBJ1-1
size: .
D: TRBD1
CDR3: CASSLQQGMNTEAFF
DNA: TGTGCCAGCAGCTTACAACAGGGGATGAACACTGAAGCTTTCTTT

V: TRBV2
J: TRBJ2-1
size: .
D: .
CDR3: CASQERISSYNEQFF
DNA: TGTGCCAGCCAAGAGAGGATTTCCTCCTACAATGAGCAGTTCTTC

V: TRBV11-2
J: TRBJ2-7
size: .
D: TRBD1
CDR3: CASSSDRGPVWSYEQYF
DNA: TGTGCCAGCAGCTCTGACAGGGGGCCGGTTTGGTCCTACGAGCAGTACTTC

V: TRBV28
J: TRBJ2-3
size: once
D: TRBD1
CDR3: CASSYTGAPTDTQYF
DNA: TGTGCCAGCAGCTATACAGGGGCGCCCACAGATACGCAGTATTTT

V: TRBV4-2
J: TRBJ2-2
size: .
D: .
CDR3: CASSRNRDSTGELFF
DNA: TGTGCCAGCAGCCGAAACCGAGACAGCACCGGGGAGCTGTTTTTT

V: TRBV6-1
J: TRBJ2-7
size: once
D: TRBD1
CDR3: CASSELRDSNHEQYF
DNA: TGTGCCAGCAGTGAGCTCCGGGACAGTAACCACGAGCAGTACTTC

V: TRBV5-6
J: TRBJ2-5
size: once
D: .
CDR3: CASSLGLGRQETQYF
DNA: TGTGCCAGCAGCTTGGGGTTGGGCAGACAAGAGACCCAGTACTTC

V: TRBV25-1
J: TRBJ2-7
size: .
D: .
CDR3: CASSQGGEQYF
DNA: TGTGCCAGCAGCCAGGGGGGTGAGCAGTACTTC

V: TRBV5-1
J: TRBJ2-7
size: .
D: TRBD1
CDR3: CASSWTGGLDEQYF
DNA: TGCGCCAGCAGCTGGACAGGGGGACTCGACGAGCAGTACTTC

V: TRBV6-6
J: TRBJ2-7
size: .
D: TRBD1
CDR3: CASSRDSNEQYF
DNA: TGTGCCAGCAGCCGGGACAGCAACGAGCAGTACTTC

V: TRBV7-3
J: TRBJ2-1
size: once
D: TRBD2
CDR3: CASSATWVAPGGNEQFF
DNA: TGTGCCAGCAGCGCCACGTGGGTTGCGCCGGGGGGCAATGAGCAGTTCTTC

V: TRBV7-9
J: TRBJ2-1
size: .
D: TRBD2
CDR3: CASSLGLAGDPYGQFF
DNA: TGTGCCAGCAGCCTCGGACTAGCGGGAGATCCTTACGGGCAGTTCTTC

V: TRBV7-9
J: TRBJ1-1
size: .
D: .
CDR3: CASSEDSYEAFF
DNA: TGTGCCAGCAGCGAAGACAGTTATGAAGCTTTCTTT

V: TRBV7-9
J: TRBJ2-7
size: .
D: TRBD2
CDR3: CASSSTSGRHYEQYF
DNA: TGTGCCAGCAGCTCGACTAGCGGGAGGCACTACGAGCAGTACTTC

V: TRBV25-1
J: TRBJ2-1
size: .
D: .
CDR3: CASSDYDHYNEQFF
DNA: TGTGCCAGCAGTGATTATGACCATTACAATGAGCAGTTCTTC

V: TRBV28
J: TRBJ2-1
size: .
D: TRBD1
CDR3: CASSLAGTGLDEQFF
DNA: TGTGCCAGCAGTTTAGCCGGGACAGGACTTGATGAGCAGTTCTTC

V: TRBV28
J: TRBJ1-5
size: .
D: TRBD1
CDR3: CASSPTLTTGLFSWSQHF
DNA: TGTGCCAGCAGCCCTACCCTAACGACAGGGTTGTTTAGTTGGTCCCAGCATTTT

V: TRBV18
J: TRBJ1-1
size: .
D: .
CDR3: CASSSTNTEAFF
DNA: TGTGCCAGCTCATCCACCAACACTGAAGCTTTCTTT

V: TRBV5-4
J: TRBJ2-5
size: .
D: .
CDR3: CASSFGGQETQYF
DNA: TGTGCCAGCAGCTTTGGGGGGCAAGAGACCCAGTACTTC

V: TRBV4-2
J: TRBJ2-7
size: .
D: .
CDR3: CASSLVSSYEQYF
DNA: TGTGCCAGCAGCTTAGTCTCTTCCTACGAGCAGTACTTC

V: TRBV7-8
J: TRBJ1-4
size: once
D: .
CDR3: CASNPGAATNEKLFF
DNA: TGTGCCAGCAACCCAGGGGCTGCAACTAATGAAAAACTGTTTTTT

V: TRBV2
J: TRBJ1-2
size: .
D: .
CDR3: CASSEFNYGYTF
DNA: TGTGCCAGCAGTGAGTTTAACTATGGCTACACCTTC

V: TRBV11-2
J: TRBJ2-3
size: .
D: .
CDR3: CASSLLAGGGTDTQYF
DNA: TGTGCCAGCAGCTTATTAGCTGGAGGGGGCACAGATACGCAGTATTTT

V: TRBV10-3
J: TRBJ2-7
size: .
D: .
CDR3: CAISEQGYEQYF
DNA: TGTGCCATCAGTGAACAGGGTTACGAGCAGTACTTC

V: TRBV2
J: TRBJ1-2
size: .
D: .
CDR3: CASRWAPNNYGYTF
DNA: TGTGCCAGCAGGTGGGCCCCAAATAACTATGGCTACACCTTC

V: TRBV13
J: TRBJ2-2
size: .
D: .
CDR3: CASSLDSSGELFF
DNA: TGTGCCAGCAGCTTAGATTCGTCCGGGGAGCTGTTTTTT

V: TRBV4-2
J: TRBJ2-2
size: .
D: TRBD2
CDR3: CASSRAGTSGTGELFF
DNA: TGTGCCAGCAGCCGGGCCGGGACTAGCGGCACCGGGGAGCTGTTTTTT

V: TRBV29-1
J: TRBJ1-2
size: .
D: .
CDR3: CSVVDTGRHGYTF
DNA: TGCAGCGTTGTGGACACGGGCCGTCATGGCTACACCTTC

V: TRBV28
J: TRBJ1-2
size: .
D: .
CDR3: CATGGGYTF
DNA: TGTGCGACCGGAGGGGGCTACACCTTC

V: TRBV7-2
J: TRBJ2-7
size: .
D: .
CDR3: CASSWDVKYEQYF
DNA: TGTGCCAGCAGCTGGGACGTAAAGTACGAGCAGTACTTC

V: TRBV28
J: TRBJ2-7
size: .
D: .
CDR3: CASSSRTATYEQYF
DNA: TGTGCCAGCAGTTCTCGGACAGCTACCTACGAGCAGTACTTC

V: TRBV6-1
J: TRBJ2-6
size: .
D: .
CDR3: CASSDSGANVLTF
DNA: TGTGCCAGCAGTGACTCTGGGGCCAACGTCCTGACTTTC

V: TRBV25-1
J: TRBJ2-1
size: .
D: .
CDR3: CASSLSRGNEQFF
DNA: TGTGCCAGCAGTCTATCGCGGGGCAATGAGCAGTTCTTC

V: TRBV5-6
J: TRBJ2-7
size: .
D: .
CDR3: CASSWGAGFSYEQYF
DNA: TGTGCCAGCAGCTGGGGTGCGGGTTTCTCCTACGAGCAGTACTTC

V: TRBV19
J: TRBJ1-1
size: .
D: .
CDR3: CASKGGSTEAFF
DNA: TGTGCCAGTAAAGGGGGGTCTACTGAAGCTTTCTTT

V: TRBV19
J: TRBJ2-2
size: .
D: TRBD1
CDR3: CASSMGQGPRELFF
DNA: TGTGCCAGTAGTATGGGACAGGGCCCCAGGGAGCTGTTTTTT

V: TRBV27
J: TRBJ2-3
size: .
D: .
CDR3: CASSEHDRGWGAGGGTQYF
DNA: TGTGCCAGCAGCGAACATGACAGGGGCTGGGGGGCGGGAGGGGGTACGCAGTATTTT

V: TRBV2
J: TRBJ1-4
size: .
D: .
CDR3: CASSRPDATNEKLFF
DNA: TGTGCCAGCAGTCGCCCGGATGCAACTAATGAAAAACTGTTTTTT

V: TRBV5-5
J: TRBJ2-3
size: .
D: TRBD1
CDR3: CASSLVRDRHTDTQYF
DNA: TGTGCCAGCAGCTTGGTCAGGGACAGGCACACAGATACGCAGTATTTT

V: TRBV7-9
J: TRBJ2-1
size: .
D: TRBD2
CDR3: CASSPLSGSSYNEQFF
DNA: TGTGCCAGCAGCCCTCTTAGCGGGAGCTCCTACAATGAGCAGTTCTTC

V: TRBV5-4
J: TRBJ2-2
size: once
D: .
CDR3: CASSQTATNTGELFF
DNA: TGTGCCAGCAGCCAGACAGCGACTAACACCGGGGAGCTGTTTTTT

V: TRBV18
J: TRBJ2-5
size: .
D: TRBD1
CDR3: CASSPEGGGQGSETQYF
DNA: TGTGCCAGCTCACCGGAGGGAGGTGGACAGGGCAGCGAGACCCAGTACTTC

V: TRBV5-6
J: TRBJ1-1
size: .
D: .
CDR3: CASSLVGGLAFF
DNA: TGTGCCAGCAGCTTGGTTGGCGGTTTGGCTTTCTTT

V: TRBV4-1
J: TRBJ2-5
size: .
D: .
CDR3: CASSRYGGPETQYF
DNA: TGCGCCAGCAGCCGATACGGCGGTCCAGAGACCCAGTACTTC

V: TRBV9
J: TRBJ2-3
size: .
D: TRBD1
CDR3: CASSVDRTGTDTQYF
DNA: TGTGCCAGCAGCGTAGATCGGACAGGGACAGATACGCAGTATTTT

V: TRBV30
J: TRBJ2-7
size: once
D: .
CDR3: CAWSDLYEQYF
DNA: TGTGCCTGGAGCGACCTCTACGAGCAGTACTTC

V: TRBV5-1
J: TRBJ2-3
size: .
D: .
CDR3: CASSLGLLADTQYF
DNA: TGCGCCAGCAGCTTAGGTCTTCTTGCAGATACGCAGTATTTT

V: TRBV6-1
J: TRBJ1-4
size: .
D: TRBD1
CDR3: CASSGWTGTIGEKLFF
DNA: TGTGCCAGCAGTGGTTGGACAGGGACTATTGGTGAAAAACTGTTTTTT

V: TRBV5-4
J: TRBJ2-1
size: .
D: .
CDR3: CASSFSHEQFF
DNA: TGTGCCAGCAGCTTTAGCCATGAGCAGTTCTTC

V: TRBV7-9
J: TRBJ2-3
size: .
D: .
CDR3: CASLGAISTDTQYF
DNA: TGTGCCAGCTTAGGGGCGATTAGCACAGATACGCAGTATTTT

V: TRBV28
J: TRBJ2-1
size: .
D: TRBD2
CDR3: CASSSGLAHNEQFF
DNA: TGTGCCAGCAGTTCGGGACTAGCACACAATGAGCAGTTCTTC

V: TRBV9
J: TRBJ2-5
size: .
D: TRBD1
CDR3: CASSVEAGGETQYF
DNA: TGTGCCAGCAGCGTAGAGGCAGGGGGAGAGACCCAGTACTTC

V: TRBV28
J: TRBJ2-7
size: .
D: .
CDR3: CATAGRGYEQYF
DNA: TGTGCCACCGCCGGAAGGGGCTACGAGCAGTACTTC